Reported below is one TCR beta chain. Data came from immunoSEQ multiplex PCR; TCRdb stores just in-frame clones and leaves some out. The table records tens of thousands of clones, about 92% of them present only once. This record comes from a study of technical replicates of blood from a handful of donors. Germline CDR1 reads SGHDT; CDR2 reads YYEEEE. CDR3 length: 13 amino acids. V was cut by 2 bases and J by 7 bases, with 12 bases left in between. V gene TRBV5-6 combines with J gene TRBJ1-1; D not certain. The sample comprised T cells isolated from PBMCs. The TCR comes from a human donor in good health. The CDR3 DNA reads as TGTGCCAGCAGCTTCTTTCTGAGTGGTGAAGCTTTCTTT. It specifies CASSFFLSGEAFF.